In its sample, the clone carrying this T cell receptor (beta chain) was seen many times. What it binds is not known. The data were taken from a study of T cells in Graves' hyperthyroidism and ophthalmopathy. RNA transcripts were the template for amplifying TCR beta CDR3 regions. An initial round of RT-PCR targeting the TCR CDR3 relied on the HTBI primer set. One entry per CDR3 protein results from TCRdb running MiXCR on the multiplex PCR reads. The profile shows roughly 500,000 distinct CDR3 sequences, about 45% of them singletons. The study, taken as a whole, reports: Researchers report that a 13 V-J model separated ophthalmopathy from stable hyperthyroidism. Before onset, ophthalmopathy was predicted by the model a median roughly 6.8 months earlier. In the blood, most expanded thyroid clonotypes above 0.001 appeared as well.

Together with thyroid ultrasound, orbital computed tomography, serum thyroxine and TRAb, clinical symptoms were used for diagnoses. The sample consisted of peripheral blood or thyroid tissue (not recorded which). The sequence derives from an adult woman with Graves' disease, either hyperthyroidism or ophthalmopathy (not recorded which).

CDR3 sequence reads: CASSPFGGAYRYEQYF. The DNA of the CDR3 is TGTGCCAGCAGTCCCTTCGGAGGAGCCTATCGCTACGAGCAGTACTTC. The J gene is TRBJ2-7, the V gene TRBV28, with D possibly matching TRBD2 (5 bases). Germline loops: CDR1 MDHEN, CDR2 SYDVKM. Between the trimmed V and J ends, which lost 5 bases and 3 bases, there was a span of 20 bases. This CDR3 comprises 16 residues.